These T cell receptor beta chains were read from a single sample in a study of shared clonotypes between healthy human individuals. Libraries were prepared by immunoSEQ multiplex PCR; TCRdb keeps only in-frame clonotypes and omits some of them. The table includes some 2,400,000 clones, almost 96% detected once. The specimen was naive CD4+ T cells sorted from blood. The origin of the receptors is a man younger than 35 in good health. Each CDR3 is given with its conserved first and last residue. The order of the fields is J gene, V gene, D gene, clone size, CDR3 DNA, CDR3 protein. D genes are given only for firm matches. Clone sizes are given selectively: once, few, many, or a class where the clone is expanded.

TRBJ2-2 | TRBV9 | . | . | TGTGCCAGCAGCGTAGATGGCAGGTCGGGGGAGCTGTTTTTT | CASSVDGRSGELFF
TRBJ2-3 | TRBV27 | . | . | TGTGCCAGCACCCGCGGGGCGACGGGGGATACGCAGTATTTT | CASTRGATGDTQYF
TRBJ2-7 | TRBV12-5 | . | . | TGTGCTAGTGGTTCGTACTACGAGCAGTACTTC | CASGSYYEQYF
TRBJ1-6 | TRBV25-1 | TRBD1 | . | TGTGCCAGCAGTGAAAGCTACAGGGGCTCCTATAATTCACCCCTCCACTTT | CASSESYRGSYNSPLHF
TRBJ1-1 | TRBV4-2 | . | once | TGTGCCAGCAGGGGAGGGTGGACTGAAGCTTTCTTT | CASRGGWTEAFF
TRBJ1-1 | TRBV10-2 | . | . | TGCGCCAGCGGGGGCCTTGGCCTCGGGACTGAAGCTTTCTTT | CASGGLGLGTEAFF
TRBJ2-7 | TRBV5-8 | . | . | TGTGCCAGCAGCTTGGAAGTAGGCGAGCAGTACTTC | CASSLEVGEQYF
TRBJ1-1 | TRBV2 | . | . | TGTGCCAGCAGTGTGGGGGGGATGAACACTGAAGCTTTCTTT | CASSVGGMNTEAFF
TRBJ2-7 | TRBV7-2 | TRBD2 | . | TGTGCCAGCAGCTTAAGCGGGACCTCTTACTACGAGCAGTACTTC | CASSLSGTSYYEQYF
TRBJ2-7 | TRBV4-3 | TRBD2 | . | TGCGCCAGCAGCCAAGATCTGGGGACTAGCGGGAGGGGCTACGAGCAGTACTTC | CASSQDLGTSGRGYEQYF
TRBJ2-1 | TRBV9 | . | . | TGTGCCAGCAGCGTAGCCTCGGCGTACAATGAGCAGTTCTTC | CASSVASAYNEQFF
TRBJ1-2 | TRBV18 | . | . | TGTGCCAGCTCTCAGACAGCCCCTATATATCCTAACTATGGCTACACCTTC | CASSQTAPIYPNYGYTF
TRBJ2-7 | TRBV7-9 | . | . | TGTGCCAGCAGCTTATATACGGATTACGAGCAGTACTTC | CASSLYTDYEQYF
TRBJ2-5 | TRBV7-9 | . | . | TGTGCCAGCAGCGCCAGGAGGGACCTCGCAGAGACCCAGTACTTC | CASSARRDLAETQYF
TRBJ2-1 | TRBV6-5 | TRBD2 | . | TGTGCCAGCAGTTACTCGGGACTAGCGGGGGTCAATGAGCAGTTCTTC | CASSYSGLAGVNEQFF
TRBJ2-1 | TRBV5-1 | TRBD2 | . | TGCGCCAGCAGCTCTAGCGGGGCCTTCTCCTACAATGAGCAGTTCTTC | CASSSSGAFSYNEQFF
TRBJ2-7 | TRBV7-2 | TRBD2 | . | TGTGCCAGCAGCTTGACTAGCGGGGGACCCTACGAGCAGTACTTC | CASSLTSGGPYEQYF
TRBJ1-1 | TRBV6-6 | . | . | TGTGCCAGCAGTACTAGGGACGGATTTGAAGCTTTCTTT | CASSTRDGFEAFF
TRBJ2-1 | TRBV10-3 | TRBD2 | . | TGTGCCATCAGACAGACTAGCGGGAGCTCCTACAATGAGCAGTTCTTC | CAIRQTSGSSYNEQFF
TRBJ2-7 | TRBV5-1 | . | . | TGCGCCAGCAGCTTGAGACTAGGACGGACCTCCTACGAGCAGTACTTC | CASSLRLGRTSYEQYF
TRBJ1-3 | TRBV30 | . | . | TGTGCCTGGAGTATACAGAGGGGATCGGGAAACACCATATATTTT | CAWSIQRGSGNTIYF
TRBJ1-1 | TRBV18 | . | . | TGTGCCAGCTCACCACCGGCGGGCGGATCGACTGAAGCTTTCTTT | CASSPPAGGSTEAFF
TRBJ1-2 | TRBV9 | . | . | TGTGCCAGCAGCGTAGGAGGAACCAACTATGGCTACACCTTC | CASSVGGTNYGYTF
TRBJ2-1 | TRBV5-1 | TRBD2 | . | TGCGCCACCGCTCTAGCGGGGGGCAATGAGCAGTTCTTC | CATALAGGNEQFF
TRBJ2-2 | TRBV7-8 | TRBD2 | . | TGTGCCAGCAGCCCTCACGCCACCGGGACTAGTATCCCCGGGGAGCTGTTTTTT | CASSPHATGTSIPGELFF
TRBJ1-2 | TRBV6-1 | . | once | TGTGCCAGCAGTCCCGCGGGACATGCCTATGGCTACACCTTC | CASSPAGHAYGYTF
TRBJ1-1 | TRBV7-2 | TRBD1 | . | TGTGCCAGCATCATCAATGGACAGGTCAACACTGAAGCTTTCTTT | CASIINGQVNTEAFF
TRBJ1-2 | TRBV2 | . | . | TGTGCCAGCAGAGCCGGGACTCCCGTCGGCTATGGCTACACCTTC | CASRAGTPVGYGYTF
TRBJ1-5 | TRBV7-9 | TRBD1 | . | TGTGCCAGCAGCTTTGACAGGGGAAGCAATCAGCCCCAGCATTTT | CASSFDRGSNQPQHF
TRBJ2-2 | TRBV18 | . | . | TGTGCCAGCTCACCTCCCCCGAGCGGGAACACCGGGGAGCTGTTTTTT | CASSPPPSGNTGELFF
TRBJ2-1 | TRBV28 | . | . | TGTGCCACCCGCGGCAGTTCAGATGTCCTCTTC | CATRGSSDVLF